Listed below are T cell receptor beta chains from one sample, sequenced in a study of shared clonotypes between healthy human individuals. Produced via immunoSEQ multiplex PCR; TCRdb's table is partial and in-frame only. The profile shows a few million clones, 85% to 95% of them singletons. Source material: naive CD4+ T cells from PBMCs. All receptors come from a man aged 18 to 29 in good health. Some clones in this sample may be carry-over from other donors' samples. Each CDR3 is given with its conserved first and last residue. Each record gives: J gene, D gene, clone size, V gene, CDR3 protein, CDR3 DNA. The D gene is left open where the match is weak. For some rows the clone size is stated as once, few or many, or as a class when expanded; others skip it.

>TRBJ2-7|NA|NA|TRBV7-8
CASSPTGGPYEQYF
TGTGCCAGCAGCCCCACCGGGGGCCCCTACGAGCAGTACTTC
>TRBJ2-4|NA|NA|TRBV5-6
CASSFRGLDIQYF
TGTGCCAGCAGCTTTAGGGGATTGGACATTCAGTACTTC
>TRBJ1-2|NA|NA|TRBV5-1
CASSLGRAQNYGYTF
TGCGCCAGCAGCTTGGGGAGGGCGCAGAACTATGGCTACACCTTC
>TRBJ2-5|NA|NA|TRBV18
CASSPRQEETQYF
TGTGCCAGCTCACCCAGACAGGAAGAGACCCAGTACTTC
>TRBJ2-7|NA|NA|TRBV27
CASSLSDPYEQYF
TGTGCCAGCAGTTTATCGGACCCATACGAGCAGTACTTC
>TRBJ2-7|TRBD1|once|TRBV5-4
CASSLVQGALAYEQYF
TGTGCCAGCAGCTTGGTACAGGGGGCTTTAGCCTACGAGCAGTACTTC
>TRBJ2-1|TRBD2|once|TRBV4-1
CASSQGVAGGYPYNEQFF
TGCGCCAGCAGCCAAGGGGTGGCGGGAGGATACCCCTACAATGAGCAGTTCTTC
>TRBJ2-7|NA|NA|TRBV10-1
CASSEGTPLFFEQYF
TGCGCCAGCAGTGAAGGGACACCCCTCTTCTTCGAGCAGTACTTC
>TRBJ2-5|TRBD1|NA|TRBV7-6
CASSRRQGALETQYF
TGTGCCAGCAGCCGAAGACAGGGGGCTTTGGAGACCCAGTACTTC
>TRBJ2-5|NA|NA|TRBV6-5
CASIWFSQETQYF
TGTGCCTCCATCTGGTTTTCCCAAGAGACCCAGTACTTC
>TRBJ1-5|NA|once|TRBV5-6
CASSPQPGFGQPQHF
TGTGCCAGCAGCCCCCAACCGGGGTTCGGCCAGCCCCAGCATTTT
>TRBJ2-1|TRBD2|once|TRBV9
CASSVRTSESSYNEQFF
TGTGCCAGCAGCGTTAGGACTAGCGAGAGCTCCTACAATGAGCAGTTCTTC